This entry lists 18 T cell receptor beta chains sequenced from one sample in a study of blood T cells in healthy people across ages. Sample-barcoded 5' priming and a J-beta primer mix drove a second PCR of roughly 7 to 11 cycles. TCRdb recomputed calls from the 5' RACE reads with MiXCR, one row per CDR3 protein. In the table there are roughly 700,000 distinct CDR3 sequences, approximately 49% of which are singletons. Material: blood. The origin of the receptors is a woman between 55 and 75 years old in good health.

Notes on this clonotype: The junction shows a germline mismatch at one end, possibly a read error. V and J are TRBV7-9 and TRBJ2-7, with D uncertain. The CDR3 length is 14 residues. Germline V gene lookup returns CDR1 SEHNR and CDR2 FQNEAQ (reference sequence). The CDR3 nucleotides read TGTGCCAGCAGCCACCGGTACAAATCCTACGGGCAGTACTTC. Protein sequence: CASSHRYKSYGQYF.

The CDR3 bases are TGCAGTGCCCTGCCTAGCGGGAGGGAGTCCTACGAGCAGTACTTC. It translates to CSALPSGRESYEQYF. The chain links TRBV20-1 to TRBJ2-7; TRBD2 matches 12 bases. With 6 bases clipped from V and 1 base from J, the junction kept 7 bases outside the gene matches. Germline CDR1 and CDR2: DFQATT and SNEGSKA (reference sequence). The CDR3 consists of 15 residues.

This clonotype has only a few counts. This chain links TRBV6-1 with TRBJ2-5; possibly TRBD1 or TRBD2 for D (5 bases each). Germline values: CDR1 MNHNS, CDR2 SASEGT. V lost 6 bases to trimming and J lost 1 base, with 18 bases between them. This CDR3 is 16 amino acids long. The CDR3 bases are TGTGCCAGCAGCGGTGGCCGGTGGGGACCCCAAGAGACCCAGTACTTC. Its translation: CASSGGRWGPQETQYF.

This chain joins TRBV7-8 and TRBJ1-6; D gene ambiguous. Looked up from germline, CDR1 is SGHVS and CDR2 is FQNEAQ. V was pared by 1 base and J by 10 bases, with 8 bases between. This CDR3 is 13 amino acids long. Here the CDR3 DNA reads TGTGCCAGCAGCTTAGAGCCGGGGTCACCCCTCCACTTT. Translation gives CASSLEPGSPLHF. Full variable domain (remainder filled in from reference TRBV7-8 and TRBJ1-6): GAGVSQSPRYKVAKRGQDVALRCDPISGHVSLFWYQQALGQGPEFLTYFQNEAQLDKSGLPSDRFFAERPEGSVSTLKIQRTQQEDSAVYLCASSLEPGSPLHFGNGTRLTVT.

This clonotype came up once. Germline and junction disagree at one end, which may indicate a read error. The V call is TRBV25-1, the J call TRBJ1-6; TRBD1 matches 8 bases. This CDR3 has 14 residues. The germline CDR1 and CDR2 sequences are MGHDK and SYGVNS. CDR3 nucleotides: TGTGCCAGCAGCAAGACAGGGGTCGGAATTCCCCCCCACTTT. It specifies CASSKTGVGIPPHF.

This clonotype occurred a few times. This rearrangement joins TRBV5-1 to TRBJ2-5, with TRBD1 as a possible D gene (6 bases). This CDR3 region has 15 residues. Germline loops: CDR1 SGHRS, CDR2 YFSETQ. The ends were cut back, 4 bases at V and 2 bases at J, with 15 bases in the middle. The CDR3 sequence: CASSVGTPLQETQYF. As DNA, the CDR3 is TGCGCCAGCAGCGTTGGGACACCATTACAAGAGACCCAGTACTTC.

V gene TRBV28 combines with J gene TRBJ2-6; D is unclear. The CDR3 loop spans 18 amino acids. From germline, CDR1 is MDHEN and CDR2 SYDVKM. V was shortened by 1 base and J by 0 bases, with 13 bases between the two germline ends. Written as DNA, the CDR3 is TGTGCCAGCAGTTTATCGGGCACTTACTGCTCTGGGGCCAACGTCCTGACTTTC. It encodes CASSLSGTYCSGANVLTF.

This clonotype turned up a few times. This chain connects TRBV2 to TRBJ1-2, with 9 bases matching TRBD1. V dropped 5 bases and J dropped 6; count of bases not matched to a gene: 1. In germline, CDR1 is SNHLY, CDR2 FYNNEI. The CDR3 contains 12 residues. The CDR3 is CASSRQGDGYTF. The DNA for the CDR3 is TGTGCCAGCAGTCGACAGGGGGATGGCTACACCTTC.

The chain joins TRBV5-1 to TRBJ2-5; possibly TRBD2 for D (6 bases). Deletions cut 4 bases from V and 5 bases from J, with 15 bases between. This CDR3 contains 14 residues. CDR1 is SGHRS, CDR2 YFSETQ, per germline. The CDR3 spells CASSPDSRGETQYF. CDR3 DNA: TGCGCCAGCAGCCCCGACAGCCGGGGGGAGACCCAGTACTTC.

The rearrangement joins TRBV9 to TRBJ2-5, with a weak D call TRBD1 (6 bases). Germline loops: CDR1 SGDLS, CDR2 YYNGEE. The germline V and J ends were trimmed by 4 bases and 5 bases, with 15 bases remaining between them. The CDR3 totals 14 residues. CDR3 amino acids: CASSKQGEGETQYF. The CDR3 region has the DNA TGTGCCAGCAGCAAACAGGGCGAAGGGGAGACCCAGTACTTC.

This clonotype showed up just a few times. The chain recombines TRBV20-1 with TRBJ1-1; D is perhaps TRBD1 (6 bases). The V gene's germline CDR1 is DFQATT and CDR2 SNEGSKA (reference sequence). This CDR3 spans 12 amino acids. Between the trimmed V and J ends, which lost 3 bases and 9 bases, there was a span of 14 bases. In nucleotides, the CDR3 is TGCAGTGCTAGTCTACAGGGCCGGCAAGCTTTCTTT. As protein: CSASLQGRQAFF.

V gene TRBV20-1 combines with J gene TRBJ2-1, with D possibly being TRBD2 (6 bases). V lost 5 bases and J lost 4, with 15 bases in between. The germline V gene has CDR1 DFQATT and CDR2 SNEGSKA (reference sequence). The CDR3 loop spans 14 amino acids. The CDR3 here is CSAQVAGKYNEQFF. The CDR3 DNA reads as TGCAGTGCTCAGGTGGCGGGAAAGTACAATGAGCAGTTCTTC.

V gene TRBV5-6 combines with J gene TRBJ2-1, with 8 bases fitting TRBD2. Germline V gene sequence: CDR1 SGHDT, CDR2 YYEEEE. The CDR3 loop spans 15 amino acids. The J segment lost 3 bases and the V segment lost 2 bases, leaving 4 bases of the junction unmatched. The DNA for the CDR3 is TGTGCCAGCAGCTTAAAGCGGGAGATCTACAATGAGCAGTTCTTC. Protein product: CASSLKREIYNEQFF.

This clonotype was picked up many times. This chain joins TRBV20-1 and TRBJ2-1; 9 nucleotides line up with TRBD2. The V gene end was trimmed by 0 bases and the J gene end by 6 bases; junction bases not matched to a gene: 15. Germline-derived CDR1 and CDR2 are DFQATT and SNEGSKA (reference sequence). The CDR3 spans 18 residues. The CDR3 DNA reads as TGCAGTGCTAGAGATTTGTCTAGCGGGGAGGTGAAGTTCAATGAGCAGTTCTTC. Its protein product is CSARDLSSGEVKFNEQFF.

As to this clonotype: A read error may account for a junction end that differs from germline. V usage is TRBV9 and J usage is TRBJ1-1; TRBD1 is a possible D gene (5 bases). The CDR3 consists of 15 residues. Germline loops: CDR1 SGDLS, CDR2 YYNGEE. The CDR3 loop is CASSVGQVRGGEAFF. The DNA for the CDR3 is TGTGCCAGTAGCGTAGGTCAGGTCCGGGGCGGTGAAGCTTTCTTT.

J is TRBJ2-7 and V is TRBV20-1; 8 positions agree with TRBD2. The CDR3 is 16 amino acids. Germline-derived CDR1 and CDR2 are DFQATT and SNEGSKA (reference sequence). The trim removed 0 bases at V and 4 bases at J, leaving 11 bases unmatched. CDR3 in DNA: TGCAGTGCTAGAGATAGAGGGCGCGGGAGGTTTTACGAGCAGTACTTC. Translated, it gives CSARDRGRGRFYEQYF.

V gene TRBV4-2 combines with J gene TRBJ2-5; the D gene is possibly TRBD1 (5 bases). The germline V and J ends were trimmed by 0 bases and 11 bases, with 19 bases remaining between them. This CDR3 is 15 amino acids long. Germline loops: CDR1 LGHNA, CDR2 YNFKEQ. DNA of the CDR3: TGTGCCAGCAGCCAAGATAGTAACAGGAAGCGTGAGCAGTACTTC. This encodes CASSQDSNRKREQYF.

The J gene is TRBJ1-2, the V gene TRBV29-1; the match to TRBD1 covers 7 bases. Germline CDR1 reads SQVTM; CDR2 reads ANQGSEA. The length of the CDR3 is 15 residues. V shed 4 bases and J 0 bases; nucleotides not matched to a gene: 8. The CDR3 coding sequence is TGCAGCGTTGGAGTGTGCAGGGGGACTAACTATGGCTACACCTTC. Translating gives CSVGVCRGTNYGYTF. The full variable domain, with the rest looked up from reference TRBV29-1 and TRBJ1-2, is SAVISQKPSRDICQRGTSLTIQCQVDSQVTMMFWYRQQPGQSLTLIATANQGSEATYESGFVIDKFPISRPNLTFSTLTVSNMSPEDSSIYLCSVGVCRGTNYGYTFGSGTRLTVV.